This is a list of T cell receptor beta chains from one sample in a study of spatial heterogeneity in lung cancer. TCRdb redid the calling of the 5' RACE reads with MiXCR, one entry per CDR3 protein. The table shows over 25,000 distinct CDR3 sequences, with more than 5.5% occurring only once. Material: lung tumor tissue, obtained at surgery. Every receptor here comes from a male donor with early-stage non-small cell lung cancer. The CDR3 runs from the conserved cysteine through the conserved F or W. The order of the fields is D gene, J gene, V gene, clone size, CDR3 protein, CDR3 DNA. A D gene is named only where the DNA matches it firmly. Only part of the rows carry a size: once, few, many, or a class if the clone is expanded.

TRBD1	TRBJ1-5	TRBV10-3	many	CAISENTGGSQPQHF	TGTGCCATCAGTGAGAACACAGGGGGGTCTCAGCCCCAGCATTTT
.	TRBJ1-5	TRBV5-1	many	CASSLTGHTNQPQHF	TGCGCCAGCAGCTTGACAGGGCATACCAATCAGCCCCAGCATTTT
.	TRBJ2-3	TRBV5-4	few	CASSYRVASTDTQYF	TGTGCCAGCAGCTACAGGGTCGCTAGCACAGATACGCAGTATTTT
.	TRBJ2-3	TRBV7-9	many	CASSYRNTDTQYF	TGTGCCAGCAGCTACCGGAACACAGATACGCAGTATTTT
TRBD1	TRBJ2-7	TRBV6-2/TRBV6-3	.	CASLGAGTGKGEQYF	TGTGCCAGTTTGGGTGCCGGGACAGGGAAAGGTGAGCAGTACTTC
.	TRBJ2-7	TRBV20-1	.	CSARDPAGTEDYEQYF	TGCAGTGCTAGAGATCCGGCGGGGACAGAGGACTACGAGCAGTACTTC
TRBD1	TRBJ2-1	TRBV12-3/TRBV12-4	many	CASTRDRAAEQFF	TGTGCCAGCACCAGGGACAGGGCGGCTGAGCAGTTCTTC
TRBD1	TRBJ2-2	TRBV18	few	CASSPPTGGNTGELFF	TGTGCCAGCTCACCCCCGACAGGGGGGAACACCGGGGAGCTGTTTTTT
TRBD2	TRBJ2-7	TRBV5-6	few	CASSIGGDRRRQYF	TGTGCCAGCAGCATCGGGGGGGACCGCCGGCGGCAGTACTTC
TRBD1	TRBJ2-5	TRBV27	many	CASSLSPPEGGYETQYF	TGTGCCAGCAGTTTATCCCCGCCGGAAGGGGGCTACGAGACCCAGTACTTC
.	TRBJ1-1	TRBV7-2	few	CASSRSVQTASRTEAFF	TGTGCCAGCAGCCGGTCGGTTCAAACAGCATCTCGTACGGAAGCTTTCTTT
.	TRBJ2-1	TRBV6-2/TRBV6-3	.	CASSDQFNEQFF	TGTGCCAGCAGTGATCAGTTCAATGAGCAGTTCTTC
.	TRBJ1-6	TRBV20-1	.	CSARRLAASNSPLHF	TGCAGTGCTAGACGTCTGGCAGCCAGTAATTCACCCCTCCACTTT
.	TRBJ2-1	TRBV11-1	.	CASSQGGASSYNEQFF	TGTGCCAGCAGCCAGGGGGGGGCCTCATCCTACAATGAGCAGTTCTTC
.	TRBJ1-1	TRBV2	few	CASLNTEAFF	TGTGCCAGCCTGAACACTGAAGCTTTCTTT
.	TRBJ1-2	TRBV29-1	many	CSVSLGDF	TGCAGCGTCTCCCTAGGAGACTTC
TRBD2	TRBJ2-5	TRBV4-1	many	CASSQDWEGGFETQYF	TGCGCCAGCAGCCAAGATTGGGAGGGAGGCTTCGAGACCCAGTACTTC
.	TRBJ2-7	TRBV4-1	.	CTSSRAQGEGYEQYF	TGCACCAGCAGCCGAGCACAGGGAGAAGGCTACGAGCAGTACTTC
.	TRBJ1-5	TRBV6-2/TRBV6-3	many	CAIRRDNYSNQPQHF	TGTGCCATTCGCCGGGACAACTATAGCAATCAGCCCCAGCATTTT
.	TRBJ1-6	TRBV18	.	CASSPPTDGSPLHF	TGTGCCAGCTCACCACCGACAGACGGCTCACCCCTCCACTTT
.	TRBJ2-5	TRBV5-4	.	CASSFFELYQETQYF	TGTGCCAGCAGTTTTTTCGAGTTGTACCAAGAGACCCAGTACTTC
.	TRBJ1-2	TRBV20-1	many	CSATGGADNYGYTF	TGCAGTGCTACCGGGGGCGCGGACAACTATGGCTACACCTTC
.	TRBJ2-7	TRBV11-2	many	CASSLGGTGTGEQYF	TGTGCCAGCAGCTTGGGAGGGACAGGCACGGGGGAGCAGTACTTC
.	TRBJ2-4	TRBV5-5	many	CASSRGTVRYIQYF	TGTGCCAGCAGCAGAGGGACTGTAAGATACATTCAGTACTTC
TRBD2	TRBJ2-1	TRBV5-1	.	CASSLSAGDYNEQFF	TGCGCCAGCAGCTTGTCAGCGGGGGACTACAATGAGCAGTTCTTC
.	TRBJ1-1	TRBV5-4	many	CASSPGQDMNTEAFF	TGTGCCAGCAGCCCCGGACAAGATATGAACACTGAAGCTTTCTTT
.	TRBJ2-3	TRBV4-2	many	CASSPTRDLLGADTQYF	TGTGCCAGCAGCCCGACAAGGGACCTACTGGGGGCAGATACGCAGTATTTT
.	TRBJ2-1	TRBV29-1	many	CSVAKGGGSYNEQFF	TGCAGCGTTGCGAAAGGAGGAGGCTCCTACAATGAGCAGTTCTTC
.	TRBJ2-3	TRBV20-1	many	CSARKLLRGTDTQYF	TGCAGTGCTAGAAAGTTACTAAGGGGCACAGATACGCAGTATTTT
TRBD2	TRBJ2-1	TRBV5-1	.	CASSSNSGGSYNEQFF	TGCGCCAGCAGCTCTAATAGCGGGGGGAGCTACAATGAGCAGTTCTTC
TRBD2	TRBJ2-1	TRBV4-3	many	CASSQGRTSGGPEEEQFF	TGCGCCAGCAGCCAAGGCCGGACTAGCGGGGGCCCCGAGGAGGAGCAGTTCTTC
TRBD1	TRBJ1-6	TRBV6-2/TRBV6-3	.	CASTGQGYSIRHF	TGTGCCAGCACTGGACAGGGGTATAGTATACGCCACTTT
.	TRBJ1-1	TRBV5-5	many	CASSSDLNTEAFF	TGTGCCAGCAGCTCGGACTTGAACACTGAAGCTTTCTTT
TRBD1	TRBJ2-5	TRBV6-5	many	CASSYLGQGGETQYF	TGTGCCAGCAGTTACCTGGGACAGGGGGGGGAGACCCAGTACTTC
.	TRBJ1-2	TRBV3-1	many	CASSPRDGRGYTF	TGTGCCAGCAGCCCCCGGGACGGACGGGGCTACACCTTC
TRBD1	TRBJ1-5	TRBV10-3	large	CASRGQGGQPQHF	TGTGCCTCCCGGGGACAGGGAGGGCAGCCCCAGCATTTT
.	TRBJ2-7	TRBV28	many	CAVDGQRPWGEQYF	TGTGCCGTGGATGGACAGCGTCCTTGGGGCGAGCAGTACTTC
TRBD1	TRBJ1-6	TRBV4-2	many	CASSQDGTGASPLHF	TGTGCCAGCAGCCAAGATGGGACAGGGGCTTCACCCCTCCACTTT
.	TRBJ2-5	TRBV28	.	CASSSSLHIGEGETQYF	TGTGCCAGCAGCTCCAGTTTACATATCGGGGAAGGAGAGACCCAGTACTTC
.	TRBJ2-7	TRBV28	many	CASSSALGAGRSYEQYF	TGTGCCAGCAGTTCAGCCCTGGGGGCAGGCAGGTCCTACGAGCAGTACTTC
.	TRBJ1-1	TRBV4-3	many	CASSQDYREDEAFF	TGCGCCAGCAGCCAAGACTACAGGGAGGATGAAGCTTTCTTT
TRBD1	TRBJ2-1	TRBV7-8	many	CASSSRQGEYNEQFF	TGTGCCAGCAGCTCCCGACAGGGGGAATACAATGAGCAGTTCTTC
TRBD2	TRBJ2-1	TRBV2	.	CASFRLAGDNNEQFF	TGTGCCAGCTTTAGACTAGCGGGGGACAACAATGAGCAGTTCTTC
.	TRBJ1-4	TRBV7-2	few	CASSFRQIDRATNEKLFF	TGTGCCAGCAGCTTCCGCCAAATCGACAGAGCAACTAATGAAAAACTGTTTTTT
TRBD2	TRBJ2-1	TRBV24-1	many	CATSVTGGPDEQFF	TGTGCCACCAGTGTTACGGGGGGGCCCGATGAGCAGTTCTTC
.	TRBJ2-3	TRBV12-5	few	CASARPEAGDTQYF	TGTGCTAGTGCCCGGCCAGAGGCAGGGGATACGCAGTATTTT
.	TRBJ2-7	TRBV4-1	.	CASSQDPNGLREQYF	TGCGCCAGCAGCCAAGATCCGAACGGCTTACGGGAGCAGTACTTC
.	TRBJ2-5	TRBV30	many	CAWALPGLLKETQYF	TGTGCCTGGGCACTCCCGGGACTGTTGAAAGAGACCCAGTACTTC
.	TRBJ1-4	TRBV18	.	CASSYATNEKLFF	TGTGCCAGCTCATACGCAACTAATGAAAAACTGTTTTTT
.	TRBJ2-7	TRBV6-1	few	CASGDTLFSYEQYF	TGTGCCAGTGGGGACACACTCTTCTCCTACGAGCAGTACTTC
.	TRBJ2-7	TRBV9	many	CASSPDGSYEQYF	TGTGCCAGCAGCCCGGACGGTTCCTACGAGCAGTACTTC
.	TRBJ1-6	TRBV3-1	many	CASSQERTTPLHF	TGTGCCAGCAGCCAAGAAAGAACCACTCCCCTCCACTTT